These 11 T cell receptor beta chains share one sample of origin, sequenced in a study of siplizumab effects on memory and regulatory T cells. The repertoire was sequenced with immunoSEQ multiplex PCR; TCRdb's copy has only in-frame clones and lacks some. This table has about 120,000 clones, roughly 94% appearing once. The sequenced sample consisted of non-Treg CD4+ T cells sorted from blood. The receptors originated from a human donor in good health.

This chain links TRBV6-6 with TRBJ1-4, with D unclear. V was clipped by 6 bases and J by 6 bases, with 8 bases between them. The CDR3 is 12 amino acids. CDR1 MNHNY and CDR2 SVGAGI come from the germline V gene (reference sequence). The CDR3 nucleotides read TGTGCCAGCAGCCGAGGAGATGAAAAACTGTTTTTT. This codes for CASSRGDEKLFF.

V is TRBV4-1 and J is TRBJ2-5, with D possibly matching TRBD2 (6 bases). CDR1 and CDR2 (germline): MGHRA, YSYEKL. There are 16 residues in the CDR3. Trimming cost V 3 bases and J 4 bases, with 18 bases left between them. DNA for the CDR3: TGCGCCAGCAGCCACCCCGCAGCTAGGGGAGGAGAGACCCAGTACTTC. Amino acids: CASSHPAARGGETQYF.

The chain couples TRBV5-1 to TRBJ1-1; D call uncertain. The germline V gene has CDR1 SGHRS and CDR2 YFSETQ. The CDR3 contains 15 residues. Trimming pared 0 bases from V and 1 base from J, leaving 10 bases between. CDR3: CASSLALGSNTEAFF. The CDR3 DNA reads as TGCGCCAGCAGCTTGGCGCTGGGGTCGAACACTGAAGCTTTCTTT. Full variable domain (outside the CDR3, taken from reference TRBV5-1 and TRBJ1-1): KAGVTQTPRYLIKTRGQQVTLSCSPISGHRSVSWYQQTPGQGLQFLFEYFSETQRNKGNFPGRFSGRQFSNSRSEMNVSTLELGDSALYLCASSLALGSNTEAFFGQGTRLTVV.

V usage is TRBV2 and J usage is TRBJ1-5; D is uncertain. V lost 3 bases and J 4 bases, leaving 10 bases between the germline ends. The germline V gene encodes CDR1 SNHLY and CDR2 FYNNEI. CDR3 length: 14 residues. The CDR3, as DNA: TGTGCCAGCAGTGATGAGGCAGTGAATCAGCCCCAGCATTTT. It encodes CASSDEAVNQPQHF.

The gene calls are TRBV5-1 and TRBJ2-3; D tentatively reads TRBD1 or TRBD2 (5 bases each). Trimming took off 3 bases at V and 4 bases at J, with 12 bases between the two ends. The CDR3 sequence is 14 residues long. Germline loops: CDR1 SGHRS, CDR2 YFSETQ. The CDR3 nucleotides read TGCGCCAGCAGCTCGGGGACGGCGGCAGATACGCAGTATTTT. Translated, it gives CASSSGTAADTQYF. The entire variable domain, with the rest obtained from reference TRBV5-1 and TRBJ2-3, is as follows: KAGVTQTPRYLIKTRGQQVTLSCSPISGHRSVSWYQQTPGQGLQFLFEYFSETQRNKGNFPGRFSGRQFSNSRSEMNVSTLELGDSALYLCASSSGTAADTQYFGPGTRLTVL.

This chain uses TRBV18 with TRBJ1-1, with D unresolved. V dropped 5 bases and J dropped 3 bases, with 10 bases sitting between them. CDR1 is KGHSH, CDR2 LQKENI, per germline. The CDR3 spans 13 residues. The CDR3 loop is CASSRTVDTEAFF. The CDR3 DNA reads TGTGCCAGCTCAAGGACGGTGGACACTGAAGCTTTCTTT.

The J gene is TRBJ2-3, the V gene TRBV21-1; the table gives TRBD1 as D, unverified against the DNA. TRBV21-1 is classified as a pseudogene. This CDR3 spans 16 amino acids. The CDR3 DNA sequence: TGTGCCAGCAGCAAATCGAAAACCAGGGGCACAGATACGCAGTATTTT. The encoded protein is CASSKSKTRGTDTQYF.

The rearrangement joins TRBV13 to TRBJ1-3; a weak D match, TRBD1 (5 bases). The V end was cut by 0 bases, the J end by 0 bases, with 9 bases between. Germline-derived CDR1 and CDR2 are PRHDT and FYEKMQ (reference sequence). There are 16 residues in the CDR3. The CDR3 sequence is CASSLGGGGSGNTIYF. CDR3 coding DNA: TGTGCCAGCAGCTTAGGCGGCGGGGGCTCTGGAAACACCATATATTTT.

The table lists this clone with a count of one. CDR3 in DNA: TGCGCCAGCAGTCCTCCTCTTGGCGGGAACTACGAGCAGTACTTC. Residues: CASSPPLGGNYEQYF. The J gene is TRBJ2-7, the V gene TRBV4-1; possibly TRBD2 for D (6 bases). CDR3 length: 15 residues. V gave up 6 bases and J gave up 3 bases, with 18 bases separating them. CDR1 is MGHRA, CDR2 YSYEKL, per germline.

The CDR3 DNA reads TGTGCCAGCAGCCACCGGATGAGGCAGCCCAACACTGAAGCTTTCTTT. Its protein is CASSHRMRQPNTEAFF. The V call is TRBV7-6, the J call TRBJ1-1; D gene uncertain. This CDR3 has 16 residues. Germline assignment: CDR1 SGHVS and CDR2 FNYEAQ. Trimming shortened V by 5 bases and J by 2 bases, and 18 bases separated the two germline ends. Based on the CDR3 plus reference TRBV7-6 and TRBJ1-1, the full variable domain is GAGVSQSPRYKVTKRGQDVALRCDPISGHVSLYWYRQALGQGPEFLTYFNYEAQQDKSGLPNDRFSAERPEGSISTLTIQRTEQRDSAMYRCASSHRMRQPNTEAFFGQGTRLTVV.

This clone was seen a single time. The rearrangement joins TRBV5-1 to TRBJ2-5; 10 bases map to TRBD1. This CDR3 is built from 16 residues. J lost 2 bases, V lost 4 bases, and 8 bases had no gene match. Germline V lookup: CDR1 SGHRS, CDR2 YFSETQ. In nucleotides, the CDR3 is TGCGCCAGCAGCCCCTCCGGACAGGGGGAGCAAGAGACCCAGTACTTC. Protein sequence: CASSPSGQGEQETQYF.